This T cell receptor beta chain emerged from a study of tumor-infiltrating lymphocytes in primary liver carcinoma. TCR beta cDNA was made from approximately 500 ng total RNA with a constant-region primer. For TCR beta, libraries were produced by three nested multiplex PCR rounds using slightly modified ARM-PCR. A C-beta reverse primer and TRBV1-TRBV30 forward primers served in each of the first two PCR rounds, at 10 cycles apiece. TCRdb used MiXCR to reprocess the multiplex PCR reads, holding one entry per CDR3 protein. Seen here are 99,000 or so distinct CDR3 sequences, around 80% observed once, and the top ten hold 15% to 25%. Germline CDR1 MDHEN, CDR2 SYDVKM. Germline trimming cut 6 bases from V and 7 bases from J; bases unmatched to any gene: 11. The CDR3 is 15 residues long. Without any cell sorting, about 19-32 mg of bulk tissue yielded co-extracted RNA and DNA. This clonotype was recorded many times.

The material sequenced was liver tumor tissue from sampling region 3. Subset denoted: tumor region T3, left-lateral pole. This chain links TRBV28 with TRBJ2-2; TRBD1 matches at 7 bases. The sequence came from a man aged 35 to 55 with primary liver carcinoma and hepatitis B virus infection. CDR3 in DNA: TGTGCCAGCAGACCCTTACAGGGGTACGGCGGGGAGCTGTTTTTT. Protein product: CASRPLQGYGGELFF.